The sequence of this TCR beta chain was determined in a study of cytomegalovirus exposure and HLA in healthy donors. Of note for this clone: The antigen remains unidentified.

Study-level points and caveats: In vitro assays verified that three CMV-associated chains recognized CMV antigens specifically. Most TCR sequences proved rare, with some public TCRs found in many donors. First-cohort TCR clusters were later found to tend to co-occur in the 120 validation repertoires.

Assay: immunoSEQ multiplex PCR; the TCRdb copy retains only in-frame clones and omits some. This repertoire shows around 60,000 clones, over 85% found once; its top ten account for nearly 6%. The sequencing input was PBMCs. The receptor's source is a woman aged 18-29 years in good health and CMV-seropositive.

In DNA, the CDR3 is TGTGCCAGCAGCGCTTACAGGGGGCAGAATGGCTACACCTTC. Translated, it gives CASSAYRGQNGYTF. The chain joins TRBV7-2 to TRBJ1-2; 9 bases are shared with TRBD1. The germline V gene encodes CDR1 SGHTA and CDR2 FQGNSA. The J segment lost 6 bases and the V segment lost 5 bases, leaving 7 bases of the junction unmatched. The length of the CDR3 is 14 residues. The full variable domain, completed using reference TRBV7-2 and TRBJ1-2, is GAGVSQSPSNKVTEKGKDVELRCDPISGHTALYWYRQSLGQGLEFLIYFQGNSAPDKSGLPSDRFSAERTGGSVSTLTIQRTQQEDSAVYLCASSAYRGQNGYTFGSGTRLTVV.